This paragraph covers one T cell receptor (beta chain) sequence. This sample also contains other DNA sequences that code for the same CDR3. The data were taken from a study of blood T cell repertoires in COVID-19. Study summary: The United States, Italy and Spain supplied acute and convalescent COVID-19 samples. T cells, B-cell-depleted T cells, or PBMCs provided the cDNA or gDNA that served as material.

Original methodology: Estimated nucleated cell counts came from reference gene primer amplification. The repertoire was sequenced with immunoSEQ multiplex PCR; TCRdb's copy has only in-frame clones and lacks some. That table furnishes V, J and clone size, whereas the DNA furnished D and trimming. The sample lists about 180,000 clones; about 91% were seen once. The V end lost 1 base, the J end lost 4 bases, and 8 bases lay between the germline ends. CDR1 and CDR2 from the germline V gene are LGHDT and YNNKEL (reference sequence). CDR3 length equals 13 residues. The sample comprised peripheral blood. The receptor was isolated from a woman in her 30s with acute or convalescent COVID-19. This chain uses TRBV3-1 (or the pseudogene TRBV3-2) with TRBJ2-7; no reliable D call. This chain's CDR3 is CASSQASGYEQYF. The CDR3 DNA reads TGTGCCAGCAGCCAAGCTTCAGGTTACGAGCAGTACTTC.